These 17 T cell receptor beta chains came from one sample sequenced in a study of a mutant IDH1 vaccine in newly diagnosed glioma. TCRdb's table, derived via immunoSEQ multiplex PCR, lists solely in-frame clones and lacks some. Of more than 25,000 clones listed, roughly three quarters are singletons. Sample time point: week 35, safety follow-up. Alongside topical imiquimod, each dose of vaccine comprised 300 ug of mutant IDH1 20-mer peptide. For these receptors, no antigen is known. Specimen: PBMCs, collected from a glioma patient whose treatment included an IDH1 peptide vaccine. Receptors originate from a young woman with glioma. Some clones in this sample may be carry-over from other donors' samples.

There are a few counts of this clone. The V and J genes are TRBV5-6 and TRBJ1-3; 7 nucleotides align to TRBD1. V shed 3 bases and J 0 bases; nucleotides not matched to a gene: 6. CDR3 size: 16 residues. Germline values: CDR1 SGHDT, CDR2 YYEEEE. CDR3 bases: TGTGCCAGCAGCTACCCCGGGACAGTCTCTGGAAACACCATATATTTT. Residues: CASSYPGTVSGNTIYF.

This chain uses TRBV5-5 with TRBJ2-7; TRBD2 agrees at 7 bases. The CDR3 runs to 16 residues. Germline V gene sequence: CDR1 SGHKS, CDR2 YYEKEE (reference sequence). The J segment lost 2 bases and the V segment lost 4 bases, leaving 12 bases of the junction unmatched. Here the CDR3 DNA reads TGTGCCAGCAGCACTACTAGCGCCTACAGTACCTACGAGCAGTACTTC. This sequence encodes CASSTTSAYSTYEQYF. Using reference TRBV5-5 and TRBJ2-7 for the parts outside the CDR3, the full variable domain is DAGVTQSPTHLIKTRGQQVTLRCSPISGHKSVSWYQQVLGQGPQFIFQYYEKEERGRGNFPDRFSARQFPNYSSELNVNALLLGDSALYLCASSTTSAYSTYEQYFGPGTRLTVT.

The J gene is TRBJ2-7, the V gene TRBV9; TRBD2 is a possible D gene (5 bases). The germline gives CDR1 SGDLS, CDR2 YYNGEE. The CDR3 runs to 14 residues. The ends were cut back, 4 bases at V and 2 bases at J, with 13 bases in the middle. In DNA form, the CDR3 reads TGTGCCAGCAGCCTCGGGGTTTTTGCCTACGAGCAGTACTTC. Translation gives CASSLGVFAYEQYF.

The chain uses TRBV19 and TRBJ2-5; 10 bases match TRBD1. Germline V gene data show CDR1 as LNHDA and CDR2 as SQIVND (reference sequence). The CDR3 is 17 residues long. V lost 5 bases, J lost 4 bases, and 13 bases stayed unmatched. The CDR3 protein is CASSVTGTGDSRETQYF. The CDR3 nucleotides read TGTGCCAGTAGTGTAACCGGGACAGGGGATTCGCGAGAGACCCAGTACTTC.

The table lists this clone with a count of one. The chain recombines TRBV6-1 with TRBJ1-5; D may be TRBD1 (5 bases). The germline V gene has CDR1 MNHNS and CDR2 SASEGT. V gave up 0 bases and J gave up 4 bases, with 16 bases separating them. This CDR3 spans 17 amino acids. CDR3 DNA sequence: TGTGCCAGCAGTGAAGCGCCCTCGCGGGGGAGTAATCAGCCCCAGCATTTT. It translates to CASSEAPSRGSNQPQHF.

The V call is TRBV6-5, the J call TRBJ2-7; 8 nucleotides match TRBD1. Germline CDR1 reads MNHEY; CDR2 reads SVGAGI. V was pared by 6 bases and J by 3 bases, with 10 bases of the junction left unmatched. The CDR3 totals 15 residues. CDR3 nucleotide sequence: TGTGCCAGCAGCCCCGGGACAGGTATTTTCTACGAGCAGTACTTC. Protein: CASSPGTGIFYEQYF.

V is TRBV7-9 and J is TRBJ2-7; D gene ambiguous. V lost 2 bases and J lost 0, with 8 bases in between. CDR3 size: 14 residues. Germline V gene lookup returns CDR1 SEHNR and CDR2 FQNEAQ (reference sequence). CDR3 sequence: CASSLRAASYEQYF. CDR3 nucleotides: TGTGCCAGCAGCTTACGGGCGGCCTCCTACGAGCAGTACTTC.

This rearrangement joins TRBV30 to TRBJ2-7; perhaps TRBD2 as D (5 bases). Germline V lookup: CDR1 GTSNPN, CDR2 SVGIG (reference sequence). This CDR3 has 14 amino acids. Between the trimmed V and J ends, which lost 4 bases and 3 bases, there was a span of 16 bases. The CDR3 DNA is TGTGCCTGGACAAGCCCTGAGGCGGGCTACGAGCAGTACTTC. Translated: CAWTSPEAGYEQYF.

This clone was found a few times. The DNA of the CDR3 is TGCAGCGTTATACAGCTTGAAAAACTGTTTTTT. Translated, it gives CSVIQLEKLFF. This chain links TRBV29-1 with TRBJ1-4; D remains ambiguous. Germline CDR1 and CDR2: SQVTM and ANQGSEA. The CDR3 runs 11 residues. Trimming took 5 bases from V and 7 from J, leaving 8 bases between them.

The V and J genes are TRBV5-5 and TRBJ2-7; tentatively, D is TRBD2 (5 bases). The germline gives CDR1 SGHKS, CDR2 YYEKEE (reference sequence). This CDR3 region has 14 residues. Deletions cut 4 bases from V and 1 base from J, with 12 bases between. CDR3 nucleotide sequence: TGTGCCAGCAGCCTACTGACGGGGTCCTACGAGCAGTACTTC. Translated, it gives CASSLLTGSYEQYF.

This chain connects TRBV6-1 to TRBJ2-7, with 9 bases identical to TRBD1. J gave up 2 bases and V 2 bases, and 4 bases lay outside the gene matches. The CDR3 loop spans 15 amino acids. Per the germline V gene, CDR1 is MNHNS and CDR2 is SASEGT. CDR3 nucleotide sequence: TGTGCCAGCAGTGAATGGACAGGGGAGCCCTACGAGCAGTACTTC. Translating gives CASSEWTGEPYEQYF.

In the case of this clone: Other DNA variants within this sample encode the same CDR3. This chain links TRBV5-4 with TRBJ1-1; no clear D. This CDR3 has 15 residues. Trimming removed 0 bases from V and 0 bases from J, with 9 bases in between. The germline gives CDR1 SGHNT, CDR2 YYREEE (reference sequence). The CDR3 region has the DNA TGTGCCAGCAGCTTGGGTTCGCACCTGAACACTGAAGCTTTCTTT. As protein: CASSLGSHLNTEAFF.

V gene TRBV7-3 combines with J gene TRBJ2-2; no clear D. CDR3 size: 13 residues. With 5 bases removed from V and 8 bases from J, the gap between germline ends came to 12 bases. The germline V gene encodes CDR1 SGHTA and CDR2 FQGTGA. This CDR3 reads CASSETRSGELFF. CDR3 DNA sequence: TGTGCCAGCAGCGAAACCAGGTCTGGGGAGCTGTTTTTT.

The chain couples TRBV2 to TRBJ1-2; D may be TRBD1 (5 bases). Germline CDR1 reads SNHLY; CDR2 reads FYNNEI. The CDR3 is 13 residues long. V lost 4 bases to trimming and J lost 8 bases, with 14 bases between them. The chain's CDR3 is CASSGGEGYGYTF. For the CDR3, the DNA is TGTGCCAGCAGTGGAGGGGAGGGCTACGGCTACACCTTC.

This CDR3 is CASSPGLAGVETQYF. CDR3 DNA: TGTGCCAGCAGCCCGGGACTAGCGGGAGTAGAGACCCAGTACTTC. The chain carries TRBV5-4 and TRBJ2-5; 14 nucleotides align to TRBD2. Germline-derived CDR1 and CDR2 are SGHNT and YYREEE (reference sequence). The ends lost 4 bases at V and 4 bases at J; junction bases unmatched: 3. The CDR3 runs 15 residues.

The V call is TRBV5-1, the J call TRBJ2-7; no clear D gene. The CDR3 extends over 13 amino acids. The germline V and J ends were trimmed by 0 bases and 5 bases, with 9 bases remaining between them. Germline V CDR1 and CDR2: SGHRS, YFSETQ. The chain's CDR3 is CASSLAKKHEQYF. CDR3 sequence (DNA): TGCGCCAGCAGCTTGGCCAAGAAGCACGAGCAGTACTTC. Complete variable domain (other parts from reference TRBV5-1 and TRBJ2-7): KAGVTQTPRYLIKTRGQQVTLSCSPISGHRSVSWYQQTPGQGLQFLFEYFSETQRNKGNFPGRFSGRQFSNSRSEMNVSTLELGDSALYLCASSLAKKHEQYFGPGTRLTVT.

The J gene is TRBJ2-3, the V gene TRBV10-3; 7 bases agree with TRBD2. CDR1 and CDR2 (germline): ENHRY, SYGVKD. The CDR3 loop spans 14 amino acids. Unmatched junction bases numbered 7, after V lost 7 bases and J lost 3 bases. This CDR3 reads CAITTSAGTDTQYF. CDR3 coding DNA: TGTGCCATCACCACTAGCGCGGGAACAGATACGCAGTATTTT.